This TCR beta chain is from a study of response to subunit inactivated influenza vaccine. Study-level results: Each seasonal influenza vaccination, the authors suggested, recruits few new T cells.

This clonotype came up a few times. Antigen: not known. The V gene lost 0 bases and the J gene lost 0 bases, with 6 bases spanning the gap. This CDR3 region has 15 residues. TCRdb itself ran the RT-PCR reads through MiXCR, one entry per CDR3 protein. The table shows 500,000 to 550,000 distinct CDR3 sequences, with 7.6% occurring only once. The chain links TRBV12-3 or TRBV12-4 to TRBJ2-1, with D hard to call. Sequenced here: PBMCs from blood, sampled less than 25 months after vaccination. The origin of this receptor is a man between 45 and 75 years old who received an inactivated influenza vaccine. Written as DNA, the CDR3 is TGTGCCAGCAGTTTAGCCCACAGCTCCTACAATGAGCAGTTCTTC. Its translation is CASSLAHSSYNEQFF.